Presented here are 22 T cell receptor beta chains from one specimen sequenced in a study of T cell responses to AZD1222 COVID-19 vaccine. Profiled with immunoSEQ multiplex PCR; TCRdb holds only in-frame clones, not every one. The table records under 200,000 clones, over 80% of them present only once. The sample here was peripheral blood, taken on day 0 of MenACWY control vaccination. These TCRs come from an adult in good health.

The table lists this clone with a count of one. This chain connects TRBV7-9 to TRBJ2-7, with TRBD2 identical over 7 bases. CDR1 is SEHNR, CDR2 FQNEAQ, per germline (reference sequence). Trimming removed 0 bases from V and 2 bases from J; junction bases left unmatched: 4. The length of the CDR3 is 15 residues. The CDR3, as DNA: TGTGCCAGCAGCTTAGCTAGCGGGCTTGCCTACGAGCAGTACTTC. Encoded protein: CASSLASGLAYEQYF.

This chain uses TRBV28 with TRBJ1-1; tentatively, D is TRBD1 (5 bases). Germline V gene sequence: CDR1 MDHEN, CDR2 SYDVKM. The ends were cut back, 3 bases at V and 1 base at J, with 12 bases in the middle. The CDR3 totals 15 residues. CDR3 in amino acids: CASSFAAGPNTEAFF. The CDR3 coding sequence is TGTGCCAGCAGTTTTGCCGCAGGGCCGAACACTGAAGCTTTCTTT.

The chain employs TRBV7-2 and TRBJ2-5, with a possible D match to TRBD2 (6 bases). Germline CDR1 is SGHTA and CDR2 is FQGNSA. CDR3 length: 13 residues. With 5 bases removed from V and 5 bases from J, the gap between germline ends came to 12 bases. In DNA form, the CDR3 reads TGTGCCAGCAGCCGAGGAGGGGAGGAGACCCAGTACTTC. This sequence encodes CASSRGGEETQYF. The full variable domain, rest sourced from reference TRBV7-2 and TRBJ2-5, is GAGVSQSPSNKVTEKGKDVELRCDPISGHTALYWYRQSLGQGLEFLIYFQGNSAPDKSGLPSDRFSAERTGGSVSTLTIQRTQQEDSAVYLCASSRGGEETQYFGPGTRLLVL.

The chain has TRBV29-1 and TRBJ1-1; D gene ambiguous. Looked up from germline, CDR1 is SQVTM and CDR2 is ANQGSEA. V lost 6 bases and J 0 bases, leaving 11 bases between the germline ends. The CDR3 has 13 residues. The CDR3 sequence is CSVIKDVNTEAFF. For the CDR3, the DNA is TGCAGCGTCATCAAGGACGTGAACACTGAAGCTTTCTTT. Full variable domain (missing parts from reference TRBV29-1 and TRBJ1-1): SAVISQKPSRDICQRGTSLTIQCQVDSQVTMMFWYRQQPGQSLTLIATANQGSEATYESGFVIDKFPISRPNLTFSTLTVSNMSPEDSSIYLCSVIKDVNTEAFFGQGTRLTVV.

The chain couples TRBV3-1 (or the pseudogene TRBV3-2) to TRBJ1-6, with D tentatively TRBD1 (6 bases). With 0 bases removed from V and 7 bases from J, the gap between germline ends came to 13 bases. The CDR3 is 16 amino acids. Germline CDR1 LGHDT, CDR2 YNNKEL (reference sequence). In DNA form, the CDR3 reads TGTGCCAGCAGCCAAGACGGGGGGGCGTGGAATTCACCCCTCCACTTT. Its protein product is CASSQDGGAWNSPLHF.

The chain combines TRBV9 with TRBJ1-5; a possible D gene is TRBD1 (5 bases). This CDR3 contains 14 residues. Between the trimmed V and J ends, which lost 2 bases and 6 bases, there was a span of 12 bases. Germline V gene lookup returns CDR1 SGDLS and CDR2 YYNGEE. CDR3 bases: TGTGCCAGCAGCGTTTGGGGGGACGCTCAGCCCCAGCATTTT. Translation gives CASSVWGDAQPQHF. Complete variable domain (other parts from reference TRBV9 and TRBJ1-5): DSGVTQTPKHLITATGQRVTLRCSPRSGDLSVYWYQQSLDQGLQFLIQYYNGEERAKGNILERFSAQQFPDLHSELNLSSLELGDSALYFCASSVWGDAQPQHFGDGTRLSIL.

The rearrangement uses TRBV7-9 and TRBJ2-7; 9 bases match TRBD2. CDR1 and CDR2 (germline): SEHNR, FQNEAQ (reference sequence). This CDR3 has 14 amino acids. The V segment lost 6 bases and the J segment 3 bases; nucleotides outside the gene matches: 6. The CDR3 is CASSYSGGVYEQYF. DNA for the CDR3: TGTGCCAGCAGTTATAGCGGGGGCGTCTACGAGCAGTACTTC.

The CDR3 is CASSPGTGRPSGNTIYF. CDR3 nucleotide sequence: TGTGCCAGCAGCCCGGGGACAGGTCGGCCCTCTGGAAACACCATATATTTT. V and J are TRBV9 and TRBJ1-3; 8 bases fit TRBD1. J gave up 0 bases and V 4 bases, and 9 bases lay outside the gene matches. The CDR3 contains 17 residues. Germline V CDR1 and CDR2: SGDLS, YYNGEE.

The V and J genes are TRBV5-4 and TRBJ1-2; 12 positions agree with TRBD1. Germline trimming cut 9 bases from V and 9 bases from J; bases unmatched to any gene: 9. The germline V gene encodes CDR1 SGHNT and CDR2 YYREEE (reference sequence). The length of the CDR3 is 13 residues. The CDR3 DNA reads TGTGCCAACAGGGGACAGGGGGCTGAGCGCTACACCTTC. Encoded protein: CANRGQGAERYTF.

CDR3 in DNA: TGTGCCAGCAGAAGCGACAGGGGGCATGGCTACACCTTC. Amino acid sequence: CASRSDRGHGYTF. The chain couples TRBV28 to TRBJ1-2, with 10 bases aligning to TRBD1. Looked up from germline, CDR1 is MDHEN and CDR2 is SYDVKM. After removal of 6 bases from V and 6 bases from J, the junction contained 4 bases not matched to a gene. The CDR3 loop spans 13 amino acids.

The V and J genes are TRBV21-1 and TRBJ2-7; whether TRBD1, the table's D call, matches the DNA was not checked. TRBV21-1 is a pseudogene locus. The CDR3 sequence is 12 residues long. The CDR3 here is CASKGRRDEQYF. CDR3 nucleotides: TGTGCCAGCAAGGGGCGAAGGGACGAGCAGTACTTC.

The V call is TRBV19, the J call TRBJ2-6; TRBD1 agrees at 12 bases. Germline CDR1 reads LNHDA; CDR2 reads SQIVND (reference sequence). J gave up 1 base and V 5 bases, and 12 bases lay outside the gene matches. The CDR3 contains 20 residues. CDR3 sequence reads: CASSPGTGGAFGSGANVLTF. CDR3 bases: TGTGCCAGTAGTCCCGGGACAGGGGGCGCGTTTGGGTCTGGGGCCAACGTCCTGACTTTC.

The rearrangement joins TRBV12-3 or TRBV12-4 to TRBJ1-2, with D tentatively TRBD1 (5 bases). The CDR3 extends over 12 amino acids. Trimming pared 3 bases from V and 4 bases from J, leaving 6 bases between. The CDR3 DNA is TGTGCCAGCAGTTTGACAGTCTATGGCTACACCTTC. Encoded protein: CASSLTVYGYTF.

J is TRBJ2-7 and V is TRBV6-2 or TRBV6-3; the match to TRBD2 covers 14 bases. In germline, CDR1 is MNHEY, CDR2 SVGEGT. V lost 5 bases, J lost 7 bases, and 10 bases stayed unmatched. The CDR3 is 16 residues long. CDR3 sequence reads: CASSRPGLAGVEEQYF. DNA for the CDR3: TGTGCCAGCAGTCGTCCGGGACTAGCGGGAGTGGAAGAGCAGTACTTC.

The V call is TRBV9, the J call TRBJ2-1; 7 nucleotides align to TRBD2. The CDR3 sequence is 15 residues long. V shed 2 bases and J 0 bases; nucleotides not matched to a gene: 2. The germline V gene has CDR1 SGDLS and CDR2 YYNGEE. In DNA form, the CDR3 reads TGTGCCAGCAGCGTCCTAGCGGACTCCTACAATGAGCAGTTCTTC. Translating gives CASSVLADSYNEQFF.

This clone was picked up a small number of times. This rearrangement joins TRBV15 to TRBJ2-1, with TRBD1 as a possible D gene (6 bases). The CDR3 totals 14 residues. Trimming cost V 5 bases and J 8 bases, with 16 bases left between them. CDR1 is LNHNV, CDR2 YYDKDF, per germline (reference sequence). This CDR3 reads CATSSRTAYHEQFF. In DNA form, the CDR3 reads TGTGCCACCAGCTCTCGGACAGCCTATCATGAGCAGTTCTTC.

The rearrangement joins TRBV7-6 to TRBJ1-1; D is ambiguous. The length of the CDR3 is 13 residues. Trimming took off 1 base at V and 7 bases at J, with 10 bases between the two ends. In germline, CDR1 is SGHVS, CDR2 FNYEAQ. The CDR3 region is CASSLDLGGEAFF. The CDR3 nucleotides read TGTGCCAGCAGCTTAGATTTGGGTGGTGAAGCTTTCTTT.

The chain couples TRBV7-9 to TRBJ2-1; 12 bases fit TRBD1. Unmatched junction bases numbered 7, after V lost 4 bases and J lost 9 bases. Germline assignment: CDR1 SEHNR and CDR2 FQNEAQ (reference sequence). The CDR3 loop spans 15 amino acids. CDR3 coding DNA: TGTGCCAGCAGCTACTCCGGGACAGGGGGCGGTGAGCAGTTCTTC. It codes for CASSYSGTGGGEQFF.

The CDR3 is CASRSGQWNYGYTF. In DNA form, the CDR3 reads TGTGCCAGCCGCTCAGGGCAGTGGAACTATGGCTACACCTTC. The V call is TRBV11-3, the J call TRBJ1-2; maybe TRBD1 (5 bases). Germline loops: CDR1 SGHNT, CDR2 YENEEA. Trimming shortened V by 8 bases and J by 2 bases, and 15 bases separated the two germline ends. CDR3 length: 14 residues.

This clone was detected a few times. The V call is TRBV5-4, the J call TRBJ2-2; D remains unclear. This CDR3 contains 20 residues. Trimming took off 0 bases at V and 3 bases at J, with 24 bases between the two ends. Germline V lookup: CDR1 SGHNT, CDR2 YYREEE (reference sequence). The CDR3 nucleotides are TGTGCCAGCAGCTTGGCCGGACCCTCGGGTTACTGGCAAGACACCGGGGAGCTGTTTTTT. The encoded protein is CASSLAGPSGYWQDTGELFF. Full variable domain (outside the CDR3, taken from reference TRBV5-4 and TRBJ2-2): ETGVTQSPTHLIKTRGQQVTLRCSSQSGHNTVSWYQQALGQGPQFIFQYYREEENGRGNFPPRFSGLQFPNYSSELNVNALELDDSALYLCASSLAGPSGYWQDTGELFFGEGSRLTVL.

The gene calls are TRBV5-4 and TRBJ1-3; weak D call: TRBD1 (6 bases). This CDR3 region has 13 residues. Trimming removed 4 bases at V and 4 bases at J, with 9 bases between. Germline V CDR1 and CDR2: SGHNT, YYREEE (reference sequence). DNA of the CDR3: TGTGCCAGCAGCGAAGGACAGGGAAACACCATATATTTT. Translation gives CASSEGQGNTIYF.

This clone turned up a few times. The rearrangement links TRBV6-5 to TRBJ1-3, with D unclear. Trimming left V 10 bases short and J 0 bases short, with 16 bases between. From germline, CDR1 is MNHEY and CDR2 SVGAGI. This CDR3 is built from 15 residues. The CDR3 bases are TGTGCCACCGACGCGAGGGATTTCTCTGGAAACACCATATATTTT. It is translated as CATDARDFSGNTIYF.